This T cell receptor (beta chain) was documented in a study of identical twins. Whole-study results and caveats: Models underpredicted monozygotic twin sharing of out-of-frame TCR alpha. There were fewer insertions in abundant cord blood beta clonotypes, but memory repertoires showed no such pattern.

A universal primer site was added by template switching, and unique molecular identifiers were carried by the cDNA. MiXCR was run by TCRdb on the 5' RACE reads, yielding one entry per CDR3 protein. The sample contains around 280,000 distinct CDR3 sequences, more than 6.5% of which appear only once. In this sample, this clonotype turned up many times. The antigen is not known. Looked up from germline, CDR1 is WSHSY and CDR2 is SAAADI. This CDR3 spans 13 amino acids. V was pared by 5 bases and J by 0 bases, with 7 bases between. The same sample was also used in a study of yellow fever vaccine responses in identical twins. According to that study: Twins reportedly showed a vaccine T cell response that seemed partly convergent and partly personalized.

The sample comprised memory (CD45RO+) T cells sorted from blood. This sequence was found in a woman in her late teens or twenties in good health. The rearrangement joins TRBV10-2 to TRBJ2-5, with unresolved D. In nucleotides, the CDR3 is TGCGCCAGCAGTACTCAGTACCAAGAGACCCAGTACTTC. Protein sequence: CASSTQYQETQYF.